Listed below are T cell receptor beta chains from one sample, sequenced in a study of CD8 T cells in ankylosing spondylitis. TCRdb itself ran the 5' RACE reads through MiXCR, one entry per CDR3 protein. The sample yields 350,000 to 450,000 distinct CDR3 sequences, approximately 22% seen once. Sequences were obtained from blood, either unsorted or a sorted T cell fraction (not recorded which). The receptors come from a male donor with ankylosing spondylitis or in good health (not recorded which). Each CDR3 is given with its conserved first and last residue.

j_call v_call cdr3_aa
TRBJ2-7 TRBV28 CASSLPLTGIEQYF
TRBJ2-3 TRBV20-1 CSARDFGRGDPDTQYF
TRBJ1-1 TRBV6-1 CATQGRGLNTEAFF
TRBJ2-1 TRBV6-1 CASSEAGYISYNEQFF
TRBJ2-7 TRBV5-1 CASSLETGYEQYF
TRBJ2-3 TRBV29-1 CSVAGRGASTDTQYF
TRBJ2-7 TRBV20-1 CSARDVRGAYEQYF
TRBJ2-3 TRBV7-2 CASSRTGSDPDTQYF
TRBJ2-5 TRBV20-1 CSARGGQGATNPATDQETQYF
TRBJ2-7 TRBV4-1 CASSQGTTEVSSYEQYF
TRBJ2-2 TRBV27 CASSLWAGTGELFF
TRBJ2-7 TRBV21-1 CASSDQDRVMSYEQYF
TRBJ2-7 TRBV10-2 CASSEMKRGQGISYEQYF
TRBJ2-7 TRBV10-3 CAISESDRSSYEQYF
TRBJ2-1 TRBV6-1 CASSEPDRAGNEQFF
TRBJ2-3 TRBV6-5 CASKTSPDTQYF
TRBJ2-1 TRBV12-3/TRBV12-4 CASGPGSYNEQFF
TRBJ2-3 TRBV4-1 CASSQVLTGYENTQYF
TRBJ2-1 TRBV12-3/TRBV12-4 CASSLGGRGHEQFF
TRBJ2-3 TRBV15 CATHNSSTDTQYF
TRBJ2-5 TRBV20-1 CSARGPDRYQETQYF
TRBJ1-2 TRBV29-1 CSVGGQLNYGYTF
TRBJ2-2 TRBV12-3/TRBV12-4 CASHTSGEVTGELFF
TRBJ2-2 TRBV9 CASSVGSGQLFF
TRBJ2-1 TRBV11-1 CASSLVGGAQEQFF
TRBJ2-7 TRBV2 CASSGMRHPYEQYF
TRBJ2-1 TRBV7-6 CASSLLMGNEQFF
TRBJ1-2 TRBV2 CASSEGLGYTF
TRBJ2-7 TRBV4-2 CASSQDIGQGAYEQYF
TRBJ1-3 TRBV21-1 CASSTKTGNFSGNTIYF
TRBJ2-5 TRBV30 CAWIMEDQETQYF
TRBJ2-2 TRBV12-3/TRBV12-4 CASRSDRGGANTGELFF
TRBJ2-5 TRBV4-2 CASSHTTSEVSGQETQYF
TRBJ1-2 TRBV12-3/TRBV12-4 CASSLVGDGYTF
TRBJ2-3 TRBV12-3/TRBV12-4 CASSSTSGGTLETQYF
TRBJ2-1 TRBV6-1 CASSGGQGAGNEQFF
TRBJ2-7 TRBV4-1 CASSQDGGTSHYEQYF
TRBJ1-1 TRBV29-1 CSVSREVEAFF
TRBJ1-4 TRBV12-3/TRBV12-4 CASSDRETNEKLFF
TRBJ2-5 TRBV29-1 CSVERGEALLQETQYF
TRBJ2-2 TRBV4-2 CASSQEDGYPSTGELFF
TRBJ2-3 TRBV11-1 CASSLARGNTQYF
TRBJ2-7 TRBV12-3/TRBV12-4 CASSPWDRGNEQYF
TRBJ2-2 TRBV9 CASSEGASGNTGELFF
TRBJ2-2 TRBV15 CATSRGTGDTGELFF
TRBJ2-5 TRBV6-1 CASSPHPRALETQYF
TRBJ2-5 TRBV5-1 CASSSDREDETQYF
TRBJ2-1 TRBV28 CASSLYRGGYEQFF
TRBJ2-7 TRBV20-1 CSAGGTGDEQYF
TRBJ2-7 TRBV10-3 CATLDRDLYEQYF